This T cell receptor (beta chain) was identified in a study of shared clonotypes between healthy human individuals. This clone has a handful of counts. CDR3 size: 17 residues. CDR1 LGHNA and CDR2 YNFKEQ come from the germline V gene. With V trimmed by 0 bases and J by 5 bases, 7 bases remained unmatched. Using immunoSEQ multiplex PCR, the repertoire was profiled, and TCRdb retains in-frame clones only, with some absent. The table records hundreds of thousands of clones, around 67% of them present only once. This chain connects TRBV4-2 to TRBJ2-1; TRBD2 matches at 10 bases. Material for sequencing was memory CD4+ T cells sorted from blood. The subset was: CD45RA-negative fraction. The receptor's source is a woman aged 30 to 39 in good health. The CDR3 DNA sequence: TGTGCCAGCAGCCAAGATTTCGCGGGACTAGCGAACAATGAGCAGTTCTTC. It is translated as CASSQDFAGLANNEQFF.